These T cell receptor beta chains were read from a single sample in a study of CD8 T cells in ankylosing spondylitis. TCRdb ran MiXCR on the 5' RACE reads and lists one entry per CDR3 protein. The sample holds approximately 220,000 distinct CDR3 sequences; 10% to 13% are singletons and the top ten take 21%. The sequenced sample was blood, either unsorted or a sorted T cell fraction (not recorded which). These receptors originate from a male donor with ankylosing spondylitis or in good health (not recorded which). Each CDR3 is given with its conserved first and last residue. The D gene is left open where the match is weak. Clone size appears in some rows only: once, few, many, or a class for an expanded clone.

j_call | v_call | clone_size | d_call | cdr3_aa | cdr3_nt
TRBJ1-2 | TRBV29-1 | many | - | CSVSESGPDGYTF | TGCAGCGTCTCAGAGTCGGGCCCGGATGGCTACACCTTC
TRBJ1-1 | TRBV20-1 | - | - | CSAKAGAMNTEAFF | TGCAGTGCCAAGGCAGGGGCGATGAACACTGAAGCTTTCTTT
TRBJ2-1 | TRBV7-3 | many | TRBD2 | CASSLTGRGGDEQFF | TGTGCCAGCAGCTTAACGGGGCGGGGGGGCGATGAGCAGTTCTTC
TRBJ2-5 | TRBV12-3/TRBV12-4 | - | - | CASSPGRGGPETQYF | TGTGCCAGCAGTCCTGGAAGGGGGGGGCCTGAGACCCAGTACTTC
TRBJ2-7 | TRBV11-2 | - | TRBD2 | CASSLRPAGDSYEQYF | TGTGCCAGCAGCTTACGGCCAGCGGGGGACTCCTACGAGCAGTACTTC
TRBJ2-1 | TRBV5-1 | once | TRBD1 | CASSWPGQGHNEQFF | TGCGCCAGCAGCTGGCCGGGACAGGGACACAATGAGCAGTTCTTC
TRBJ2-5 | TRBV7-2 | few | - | CASSLGVRDQETQYF | TGTGCCAGCAGCTTAGGAGTCAGAGACCAAGAGACCCAGTACTTC
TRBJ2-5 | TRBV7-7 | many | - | CASSLAGTDIETQYF | TGTGCTAGCAGCTTAGCGGGGACAGACATAGAGACCCAGTACTTC
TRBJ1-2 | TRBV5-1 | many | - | CASSTTDANYGYTF | TGCGCCAGCAGCACCACAGACGCTAACTATGGCTACACCTTC
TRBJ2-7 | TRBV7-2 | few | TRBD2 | CASSLRPGTSDHEQYF | TGTGCCAGCAGCTTAAGGCCCGGGACTAGCGACCACGAGCAGTACTTC
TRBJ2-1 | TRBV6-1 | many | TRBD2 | CASSESVRSSGGYNEQFF | TGTGCCAGCAGTGAATCAGTACGGTCTAGCGGGGGGTACAATGAGCAGTTCTTC
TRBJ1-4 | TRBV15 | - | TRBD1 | CATSKGQGREKLFF | TGTGCCACCAGCAAAGGACAGGGGCGAGAAAAACTGTTTTTT
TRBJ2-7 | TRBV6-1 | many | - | CASSEAGVYEQYF | TGTGCCAGCAGTGAGGCAGGGGTTTACGAGCAGTACTTC
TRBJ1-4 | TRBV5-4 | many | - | CASSLGGHSEGEKLFF | TGTGCCAGCAGCTTGGGAGGACACTCAGAAGGTGAAAAACTGTTTTTT
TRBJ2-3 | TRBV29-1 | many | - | CSVRRTEQYF | TGCAGCGTGCGCCGCACCGAGCAGTATTTT
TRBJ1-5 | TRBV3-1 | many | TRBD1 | CASSRGKQGNQPQHF | TGTGCCAGCAGCCGCGGAAAACAGGGGAATCAGCCCCAGCATTTT
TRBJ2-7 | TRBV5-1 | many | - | CASNSAGSLYEQYF | TGCGCCAGCAATTCGGCGGGGAGCCTCTACGAGCAGTACTTC
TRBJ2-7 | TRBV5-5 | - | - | CASSLGGDSSYEQYF | TGTGCCAGCAGCTTGGGGGGGGATTCCTCCTACGAGCAGTACTTC
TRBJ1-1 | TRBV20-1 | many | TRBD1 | CSARKQGLGTEAFF | TGCAGTGCTAGGAAACAGGGGCTTGGCACTGAAGCTTTCTTT
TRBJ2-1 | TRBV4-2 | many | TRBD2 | CASGGLAVYNEQFF | TGTGCCAGCGGCGGACTAGCGGTATACAATGAGCAGTTCTTC
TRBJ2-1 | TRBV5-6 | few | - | CASSLGGPATYNEQFF | TGTGCCAGCAGCTTGGGAGGTCCGGCAACCTACAATGAGCAGTTCTTC
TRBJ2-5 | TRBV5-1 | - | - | CASSLRGDRTQETQYF | TGCGCCAGCAGCTTGCGCGGGGACCGGACCCAAGAGACCCAGTACTTC
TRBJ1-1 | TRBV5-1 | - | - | CASSFDGRNTEAFF | TGCGCCAGCAGCTTCGACGGGAGAAACACTGAAGCTTTCTTT
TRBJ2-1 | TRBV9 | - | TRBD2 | CASSLGGASGNEQFF | TGTGCCAGCAGCCTCGGGGGGGCTAGCGGTAATGAGCAGTTCTTC
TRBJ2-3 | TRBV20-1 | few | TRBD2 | CSARGASGGAGSSDTQYF | TGCAGTGCTAGGGGGGCTAGCGGGGGGGCCGGATCATCAGATACGCAGTATTTT
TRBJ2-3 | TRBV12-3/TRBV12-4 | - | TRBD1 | CASSATGTGDSSTQYF | TGTGCCAGCAGTGCCACTGGGACAGGGGATTCGAGTACGCAGTATTTT
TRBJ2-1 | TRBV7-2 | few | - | CASSLAGPSSYNEQFF | TGTGCCAGCAGCTTAGCAGGTCCAAGCTCCTACAATGAGCAGTTCTTC
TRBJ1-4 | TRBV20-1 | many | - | CSARGGTSSEKLFF | TGCAGTGCTAGGGGTGGGACCTCGAGCGAAAAACTGTTTTTT
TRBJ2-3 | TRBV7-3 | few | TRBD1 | CASSLDRGNGDTQYF | TGTGCCAGCAGTCTGGACAGGGGGAACGGGGATACGCAGTATTTT
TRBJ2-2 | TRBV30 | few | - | CAWIPREANTGELFF | TGTGCCTGGATTCCTAGGGAAGCAAACACCGGGGAGCTGTTTTTT
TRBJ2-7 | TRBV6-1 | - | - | CASSPLTASYEQYF | TGTGCCAGCAGCCCCTTGACAGCGTCCTACGAGCAGTACTTC
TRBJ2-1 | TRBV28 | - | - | CASRVLRQPDNEQFF | TGTGCCAGCAGAGTTCTCCGACAGCCGGACAATGAGCAGTTCTTC
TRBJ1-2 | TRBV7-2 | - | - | CASRADWTGRSAYGYTF | TGTGCCAGCAGAGCCGACTGGACTGGACGGTCGGCCTATGGCTACACCTTC
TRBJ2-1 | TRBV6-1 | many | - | CASSRDGYNEQFF | TGTGCCAGCAGTAGGGACGGTTACAATGAGCAGTTCTTC
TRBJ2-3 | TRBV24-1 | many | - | CATSDSGIQTLTDTQYF | TGTGCCACCAGCGATTCCGGGATCCAGACCCTCACAGATACGCAGTATTTT
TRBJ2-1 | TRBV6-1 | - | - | CASRRSPGNEQFF | TGTGCCAGCCGGCGGAGTCCGGGGAATGAGCAGTTCTTC
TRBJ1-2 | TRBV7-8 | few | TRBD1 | CASSPGGQGGHTF | TGTGCCAGCAGCCCAGGGGGGCAGGGAGGTCACACCTTC
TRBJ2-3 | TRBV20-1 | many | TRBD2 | CSAIPREAGTDTQYF | TGCAGTGCCATACCCCGGGAAGCGGGGACAGATACGCAGTATTTT
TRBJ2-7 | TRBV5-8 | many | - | CASSRGSGQGIYEQYF | TGTGCCAGCAGCCGAGGATCGGGGCAGGGGATCTACGAGCAGTACTTC
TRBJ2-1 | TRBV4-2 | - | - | CAMGFGRAYNEQFF | TGTGCCATGGGCTTCGGGCGGGCCTACAATGAGCAGTTCTTC
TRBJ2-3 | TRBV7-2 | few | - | CASSLVPLGSTQYF | TGTGCCAGCAGCTTAGTCCCACTAGGAAGTACGCAGTATTTT
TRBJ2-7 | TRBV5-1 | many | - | CASSFSDYEQYF | TGCGCCAGCAGCTTTTCAGACTACGAGCAGTACTTC
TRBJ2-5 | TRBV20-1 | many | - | CSASPAPGTQYF | TGCAGTGCTAGTCCCGCACCCGGGACCCAGTACTTC
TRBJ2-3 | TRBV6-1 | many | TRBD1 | CASSDPGQITDTQYF | TGTGCCAGCAGTGACCCGGGACAGATCACAGATACGCAGTATTTT
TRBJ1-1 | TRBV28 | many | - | CASTSILGAFF | TGTGCCAGCACCTCGATCCTTGGCGCTTTCTTT
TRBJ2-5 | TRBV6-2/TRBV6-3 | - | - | CASSYGARDVGETQYF | TGTGCCAGCAGTTACGGGGCGCGGGACGTCGGAGAGACCCAGTACTTC
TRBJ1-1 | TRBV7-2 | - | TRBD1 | CASSHGQGQLMNTEAFF | TGTGCCAGCAGCCATGGACAGGGACAGTTAATGAACACTGAAGCTTTCTTT
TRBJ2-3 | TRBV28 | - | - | CASSPPGDLDTQYF | TGTGCCAGCAGTCCACCCGGGGACCTCGATACGCAGTATTTT
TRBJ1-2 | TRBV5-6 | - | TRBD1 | CASSLLGTDYGYTF | TGTGCCAGCAGCTTGCTTGGGACAGACTATGGCTACACCTTC
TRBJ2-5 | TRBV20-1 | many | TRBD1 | CSAGETGSQETQYF | TGCAGTGCTGGGGAGACAGGGAGCCAAGAGACCCAGTACTTC
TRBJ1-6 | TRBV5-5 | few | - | CASSLRNRVGVDSPLHF | TGTGCCAGCAGCTTGCGTAACAGGGTAGGGGTCGATTCACCCCTCCACTTT